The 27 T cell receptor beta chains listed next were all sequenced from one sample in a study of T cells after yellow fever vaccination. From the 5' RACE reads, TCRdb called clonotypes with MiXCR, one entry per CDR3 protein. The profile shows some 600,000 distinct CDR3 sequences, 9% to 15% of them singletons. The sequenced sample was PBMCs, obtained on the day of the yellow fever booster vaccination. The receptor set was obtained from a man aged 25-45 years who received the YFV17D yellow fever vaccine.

CDR3 protein: CASSFGQILRQAEAFF. In DNA, the CDR3 is TGTGCCAGCAGCTTCGGACAGATATTGAGACAGGCTGAAGCTTTCTTT. The rearrangement uses TRBV7-2 and TRBJ1-1, with TRBD1 as a possible D gene (6 bases). V shed 3 bases and J shed 6 bases, with 20 bases lying between them. The length of the CDR3 is 16 residues. Germline V gene lookup returns CDR1 SGHTA and CDR2 FQGNSA. Full variable domain (remainder filled in from reference TRBV7-2 and TRBJ1-1): GAGVSQSPSNKVTEKGKDVELRCDPISGHTALYWYRQSLGQGLEFLIYFQGNSAPDKSGLPSDRFSAERTGGSVSTLTIQRTQQEDSAVYLCASSFGQILRQAEAFFGQGTRLTVV.

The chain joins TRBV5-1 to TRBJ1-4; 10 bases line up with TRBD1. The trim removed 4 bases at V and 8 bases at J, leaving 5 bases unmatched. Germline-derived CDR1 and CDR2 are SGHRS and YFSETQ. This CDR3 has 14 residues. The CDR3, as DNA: TGCGCCAGCAGCAGGACAGGGGGTAAAGAAAAACTGTTTTTT. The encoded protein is CASSRTGGKEKLFF.

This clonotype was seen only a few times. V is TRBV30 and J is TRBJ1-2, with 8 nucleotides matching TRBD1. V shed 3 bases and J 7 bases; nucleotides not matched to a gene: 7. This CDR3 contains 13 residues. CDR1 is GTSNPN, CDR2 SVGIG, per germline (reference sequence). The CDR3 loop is CAWRETGVGGYTF. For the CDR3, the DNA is TGTGCCTGGAGAGAGACAGGGGTGGGTGGCTACACCTTC. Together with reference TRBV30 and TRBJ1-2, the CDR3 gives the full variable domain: SQTIHQWPATLVQPVGSPLSLECTVEGTSNPNLYWYRQAAGRGLQLLFYSVGIGQISSEVPQNLSASRPQDRQFILSSKKLLLSDSGFYLCAWRETGVGGYTFGSGTRLTVV.

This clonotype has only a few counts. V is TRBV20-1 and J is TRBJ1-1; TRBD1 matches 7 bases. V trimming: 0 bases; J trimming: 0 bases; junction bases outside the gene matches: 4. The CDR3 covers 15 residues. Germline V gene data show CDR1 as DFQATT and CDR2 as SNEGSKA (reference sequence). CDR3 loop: CSARDSGGLNTEAFF. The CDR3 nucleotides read TGCAGTGCTAGAGATTCAGGGGGTCTGAACACTGAAGCTTTCTTT.

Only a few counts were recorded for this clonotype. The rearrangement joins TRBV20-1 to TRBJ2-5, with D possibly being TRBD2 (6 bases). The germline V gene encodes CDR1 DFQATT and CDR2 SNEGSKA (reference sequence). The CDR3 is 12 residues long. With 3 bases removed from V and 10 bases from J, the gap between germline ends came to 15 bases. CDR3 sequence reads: CSARVPPGDQYF. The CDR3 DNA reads TGCAGTGCTAGGGTCCCTCCGGGGGACCAGTACTTC.

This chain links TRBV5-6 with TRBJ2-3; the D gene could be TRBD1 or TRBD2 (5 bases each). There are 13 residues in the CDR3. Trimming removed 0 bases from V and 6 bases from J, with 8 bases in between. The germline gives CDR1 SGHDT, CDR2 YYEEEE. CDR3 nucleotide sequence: TGTGCCAGCAGCTTGGCGGGGCGGGATACGCAGTATTTT. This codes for CASSLAGRDTQYF.

The CDR3 protein is CASTGAGGIVTKNIQYF. In DNA, the CDR3 is TGTGCCAGCACCGGGGCTGGAGGGATTGTAACCAAAAACATTCAGTACTTC. The rearrangement joins TRBV6-1 to TRBJ2-4; possibly TRBD2 for D (6 bases). Germline CDR1 MNHNS, CDR2 SASEGT. V was cut by 7 bases and J by 2 bases, with 21 bases left in between. The CDR3 is 17 residues long.

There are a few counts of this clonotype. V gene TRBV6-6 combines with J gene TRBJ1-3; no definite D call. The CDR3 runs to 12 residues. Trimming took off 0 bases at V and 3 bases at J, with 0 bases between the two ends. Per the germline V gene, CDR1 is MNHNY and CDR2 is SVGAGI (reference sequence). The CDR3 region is CASSYSGNTIYF. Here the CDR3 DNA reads TGTGCCAGCAGTTACTCTGGAAACACCATATATTTT.

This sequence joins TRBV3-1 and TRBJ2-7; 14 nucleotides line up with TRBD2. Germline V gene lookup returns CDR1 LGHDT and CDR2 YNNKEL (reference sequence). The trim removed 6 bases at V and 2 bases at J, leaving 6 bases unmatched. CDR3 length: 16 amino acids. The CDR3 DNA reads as TGTGCCAGCAGTCGACTAGCGGGAGGGGCCGCCTACGAGCAGTACTTC. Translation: CASSRLAGGAAYEQYF.

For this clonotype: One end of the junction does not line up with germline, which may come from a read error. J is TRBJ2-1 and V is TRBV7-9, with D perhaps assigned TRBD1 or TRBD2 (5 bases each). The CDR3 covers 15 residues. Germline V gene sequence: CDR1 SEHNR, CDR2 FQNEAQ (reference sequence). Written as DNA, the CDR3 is TGTGCCATCAGCTCTCCGGGGCCAAGTGCGCATGAGCAGTTCTTC. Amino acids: CAISSPGPSAHEQFF.

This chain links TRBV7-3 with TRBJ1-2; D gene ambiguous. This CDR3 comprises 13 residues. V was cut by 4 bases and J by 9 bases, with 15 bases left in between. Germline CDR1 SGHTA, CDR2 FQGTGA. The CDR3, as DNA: TGTGCCAGCAGCTCACCTGGGGAAGGCCGCTACACCTTC. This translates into CASSSPGEGRYTF.

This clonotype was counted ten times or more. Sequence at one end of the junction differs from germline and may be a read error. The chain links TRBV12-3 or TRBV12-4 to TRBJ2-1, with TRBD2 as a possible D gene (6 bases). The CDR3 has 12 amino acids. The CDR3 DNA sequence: TGTGCCAGCAGATACCCCGGGGCTAGCGTGATCTTC. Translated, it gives CASRYPGASVIF.

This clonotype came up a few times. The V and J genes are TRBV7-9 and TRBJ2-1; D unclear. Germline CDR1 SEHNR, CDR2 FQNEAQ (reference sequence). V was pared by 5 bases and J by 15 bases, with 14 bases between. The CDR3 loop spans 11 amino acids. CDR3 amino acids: CASSTRVSRFF. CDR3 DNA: TGTGCCAGCAGCACCCGGGTCTCGCGGTTCTTC.

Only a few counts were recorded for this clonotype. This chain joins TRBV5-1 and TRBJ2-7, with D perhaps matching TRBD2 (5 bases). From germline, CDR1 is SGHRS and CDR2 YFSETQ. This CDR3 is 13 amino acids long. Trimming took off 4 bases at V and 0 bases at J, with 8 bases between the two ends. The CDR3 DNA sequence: TGCGCCAGCAGCACGGACTTCTCCTACGAGCAGTACTTC. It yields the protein CASSTDFSYEQYF.

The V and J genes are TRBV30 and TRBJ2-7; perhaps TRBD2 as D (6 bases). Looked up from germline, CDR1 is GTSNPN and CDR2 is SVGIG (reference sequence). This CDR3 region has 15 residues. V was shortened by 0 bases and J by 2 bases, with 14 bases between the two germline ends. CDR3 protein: CAWSVPGSRAYEQYF. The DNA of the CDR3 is TGTGCCTGGAGTGTGCCCGGGAGCAGGGCCTACGAGCAGTACTTC.

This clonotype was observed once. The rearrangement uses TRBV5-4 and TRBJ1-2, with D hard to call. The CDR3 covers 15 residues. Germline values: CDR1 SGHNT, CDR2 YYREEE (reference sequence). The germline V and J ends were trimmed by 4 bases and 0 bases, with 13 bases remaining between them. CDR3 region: CASSPGEGANYGYTF. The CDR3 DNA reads TGTGCCAGCAGCCCCGGGGAAGGAGCTAACTATGGCTACACCTTC.

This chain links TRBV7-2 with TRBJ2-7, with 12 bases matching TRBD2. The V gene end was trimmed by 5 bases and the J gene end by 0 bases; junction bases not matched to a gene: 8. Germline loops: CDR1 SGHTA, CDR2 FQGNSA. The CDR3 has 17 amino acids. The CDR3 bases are TGTGCCAGCAGCATTAGGACTAGCGGGGCCGACTCCTACGAGCAGTACTTC. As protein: CASSIRTSGADSYEQYF.

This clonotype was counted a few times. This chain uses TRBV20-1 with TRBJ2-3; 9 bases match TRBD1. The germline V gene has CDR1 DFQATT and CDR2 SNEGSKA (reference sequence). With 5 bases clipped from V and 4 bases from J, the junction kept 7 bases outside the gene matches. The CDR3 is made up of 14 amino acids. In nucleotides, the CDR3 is TGCAGTGCTCCCCGACAGGGGGGGGCAGATACGCAGTATTTT. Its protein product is CSAPRQGGADTQYF.

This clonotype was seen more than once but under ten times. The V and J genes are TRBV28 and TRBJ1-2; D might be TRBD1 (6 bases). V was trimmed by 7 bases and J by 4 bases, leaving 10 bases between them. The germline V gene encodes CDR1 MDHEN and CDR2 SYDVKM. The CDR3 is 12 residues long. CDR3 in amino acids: CASNTGPYGYTF. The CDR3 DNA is TGTGCCAGCAATACAGGGCCCTATGGCTACACCTTC.

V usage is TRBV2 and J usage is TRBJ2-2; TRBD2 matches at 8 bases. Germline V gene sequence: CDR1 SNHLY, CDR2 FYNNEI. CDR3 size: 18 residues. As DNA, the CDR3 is TGTACCATCAGTCCCCAAGTCGGAGCGGGAGTGAGGAACGGGGAGCTGTTTTTT. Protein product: CTISPQVGAGVRNGELFF.

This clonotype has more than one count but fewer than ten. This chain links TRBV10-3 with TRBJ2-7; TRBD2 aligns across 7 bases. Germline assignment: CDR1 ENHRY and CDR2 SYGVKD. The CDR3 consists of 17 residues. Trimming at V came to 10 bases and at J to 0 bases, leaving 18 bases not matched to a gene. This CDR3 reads CATPLWLAVSSSYEQYF. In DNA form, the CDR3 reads TGTGCCACCCCACTTTGGCTAGCGGTATCCAGCTCCTACGAGCAGTACTTC.

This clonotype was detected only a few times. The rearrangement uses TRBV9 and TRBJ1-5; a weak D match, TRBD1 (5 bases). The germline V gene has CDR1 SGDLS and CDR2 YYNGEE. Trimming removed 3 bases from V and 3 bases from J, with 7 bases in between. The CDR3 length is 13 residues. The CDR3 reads CASSGRDNQPQHF. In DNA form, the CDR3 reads TGTGCCAGCAGCGGCAGGGACAATCAGCCCCAGCATTTT.

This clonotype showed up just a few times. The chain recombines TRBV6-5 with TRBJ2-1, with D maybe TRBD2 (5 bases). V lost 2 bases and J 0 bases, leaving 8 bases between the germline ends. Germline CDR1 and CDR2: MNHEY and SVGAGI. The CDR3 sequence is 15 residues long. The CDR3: CASSYRLASYNEQFF. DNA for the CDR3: TGTGCCAGCAGTTACAGGCTAGCCTCCTACAATGAGCAGTTCTTC.

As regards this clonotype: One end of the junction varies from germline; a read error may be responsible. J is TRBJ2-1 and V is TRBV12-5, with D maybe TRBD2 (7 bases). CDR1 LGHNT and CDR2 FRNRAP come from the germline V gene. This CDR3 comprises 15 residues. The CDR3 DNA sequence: TGTGCTAGTGGGTTGGGGGGCGGGAGTAGGAATGAGCAGTTCTTC. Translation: CASGLGGGSRNEQFF.

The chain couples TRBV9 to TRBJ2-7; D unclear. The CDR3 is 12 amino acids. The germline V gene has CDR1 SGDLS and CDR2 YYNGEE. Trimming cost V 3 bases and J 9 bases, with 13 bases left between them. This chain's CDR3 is CASSADGWMQYF. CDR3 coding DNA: TGTGCCAGCAGCGCCGACGGTTGGATGCAGTACTTC.

CDR3 sequence reads: CASSLEGGPGYEQYF. The CDR3 DNA reads TGTGCCAGCAGCTTAGAGGGAGGGCCCGGGTACGAGCAGTACTTC. V and J are TRBV7-2 and TRBJ2-7; TRBD2 matches at 7 bases. CDR3 length equals 15 residues. V lost 1 base and J lost 4; bases outside the gene matches: 7. Germline assignment: CDR1 SGHTA and CDR2 FQGNSA.

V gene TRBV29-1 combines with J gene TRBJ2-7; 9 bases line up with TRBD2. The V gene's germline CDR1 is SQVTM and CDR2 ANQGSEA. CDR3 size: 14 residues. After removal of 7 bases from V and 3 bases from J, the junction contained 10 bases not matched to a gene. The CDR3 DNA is TGCAGCGCAGTTTGGGCTAGCGGGAACTACGAGCAGTACTTC. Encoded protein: CSAVWASGNYEQYF.